The 21 T cell receptor beta chains in this list originate from one sample, sequenced in a study of blood T cell repertoires in COVID-19. Sequencing was performed with immunoSEQ multiplex PCR; in TCRdb, only in-frame clones are kept and a portion is missing. Of 200,000 or so clones listed, 65% to 90% are singletons. The specimen sequenced was PBMCs or T cells enriched from blood (not recorded which). The receptors stem from a woman in her forties with acute COVID-19.

The CDR3 DNA reads as TGTGCCAGCTCACCAGGGGGCTATGAGCAGTTCTTC. The encoded protein is CASSPGGYEQFF. The chain uses TRBV18 and TRBJ2-1, with D possibly matching TRBD1 (6 bases). V lost 2 bases, J lost 8 bases, and 7 bases lay in between. The CDR3 totals 12 residues. Germline values: CDR1 KGHSH, CDR2 LQKENI.

The chain combines TRBV29-1 with TRBJ1-2; TRBD1 matches 8 bases. Losses at the gene ends were 5 bases for V and 8 bases for J; bases not matched to a gene: 7. Germline V gives CDR1 SQVTM, CDR2 ANQGSEA. The length of the CDR3 is 12 residues. This chain's CDR3 is CSVTLTGDGYTF. As DNA, the CDR3 is TGCAGCGTTACCTTGACAGGGGACGGCTACACCTTC.

V gene TRBV28 combines with J gene TRBJ2-1; D might be TRBD2 (6 bases). Trimming cost V 3 bases and J 1 base, with 22 bases left between them. Germline V CDR1 and CDR2: MDHEN, SYDVKM. This CDR3 contains 19 residues. The CDR3: CASSFLGGIRALSYNEQFF. Here the CDR3 DNA reads TGTGCCAGCAGTTTTTTGGGAGGAATCAGGGCCCTTTCCTACAATGAGCAGTTCTTC.

This rearrangement joins TRBV7-9 to TRBJ2-2; 9 nucleotides match TRBD1. The junction had 4 bases not matched to a gene; V was cut back by 5 bases and J by 6 bases. This CDR3 has 14 residues. The germline CDR1 and CDR2 sequences are SEHNR and FQNEAQ (reference sequence). This chain's CDR3 is CASSIRDRAGELFF. In nucleotides, the CDR3 is TGTGCCAGCAGCATCCGGGACAGGGCCGGGGAGCTGTTTTTT.

The CDR3 loop reads CASSRKIAGYTGELFF. For the CDR3, the DNA is TGTGCCAGTAGTAGAAAGATAGCGGGATACACCGGGGAGCTGTTTTTT. The chain is built from TRBV19 and TRBJ2-2, with TRBD2 matching 8 bases. The length of the CDR3 is 16 residues. The J segment lost 3 bases and the V segment lost 4 bases, leaving 7 bases of the junction unmatched. The germline gives CDR1 LNHDA, CDR2 SQIVND (reference sequence).

The chain links TRBV6-1 to TRBJ2-4, with TRBD1 matching 8 bases. This CDR3 region has 14 residues. V shed 1 base and J 9 bases; nucleotides not matched to a gene: 5. CDR1 and CDR2 from the germline V gene are MNHNS and SASEGT. CDR3 region: CASSEGTGWSIQYF. The CDR3 region has the DNA TGTGCCAGCAGTGAAGGGACAGGGTGGAGCATTCAGTACTTC.

The chain carries TRBV2 and TRBJ2-2, with 7 positions matching TRBD1. CDR1 is SNHLY, CDR2 FYNNEI, per germline. V lost 6 bases to trimming and J lost 2 bases; unmatched junction nucleotides: 6. CDR3 size: 15 residues. The CDR3, as DNA: TGTGCCAGCAGCAGCCAGGGGGTAAACACCGGGGAGCTGTTTTTT. It translates to CASSSQGVNTGELFF.

The chain uses TRBV19 and TRBJ2-1; 8 bases agree with TRBD2. Losses at the gene ends were 8 bases for V and 5 bases for J; bases not matched to a gene: 11. The CDR3 is 15 amino acids. Germline V lookup: CDR1 LNHDA, CDR2 SQIVND (reference sequence). CDR3 DNA: TGTGCCAGTGGACGGACTAGCCAAGTGAACAATGAGCAGTTCTTC. Its protein is CASGRTSQVNNEQFF. The full variable domain, with the rest looked up from reference TRBV19 and TRBJ2-1, is DGGITQSPKYLFRKEGQNVTLSCEQNLNHDAMYWYRQDPGQGLRLIYYSQIVNDFQKGDIAEGYSVSREKKESFPLTVTSAQKNPTAFYLCASGRTSQVNNEQFFGPGTRLTVL.

The chain uses TRBV19 and TRBJ2-5, with D tentatively TRBD2 (6 bases). V was pared by 6 bases and J by 2 bases, with 10 bases between. There are 13 residues in the CDR3. Germline CDR1 and CDR2: LNHDA and SQIVND (reference sequence). CDR3 nucleotides: TGTGCCAGTAGCCCGACTAGGCAAGAGACCCAGTACTTC. Translation gives CASSPTRQETQYF.

V gene TRBV11-2 combines with J gene TRBJ2-3; 8 nucleotides match TRBD1. V lost 3 bases, J lost 4 bases, and 18 bases stayed unmatched. Germline CDR1 is SGHAT and CDR2 is FQNNGV. The CDR3 is 19 residues long. CDR3 in amino acids: CASSFGQGWGVFYADTQYF. As DNA, the CDR3 is TGTGCCAGCAGCTTCGGACAGGGATGGGGTGTTTTCTACGCAGATACGCAGTATTTT.

The J gene is TRBJ2-1, the V gene TRBV7-9, with D possibly matching TRBD1 (7 bases). CDR3 length: 15 amino acids. Germline V gene lookup returns CDR1 SEHNR and CDR2 FQNEAQ (reference sequence). Deletions cut 1 base from V and 3 bases from J, with 10 bases between. CDR3 nucleotide sequence: TGTGCCAGCAGCTTAGTTCAGGGGGGCTACAATGAGCAGTTCTTC. Residues: CASSLVQGGYNEQFF.

V is TRBV28 and J is TRBJ2-7; TRBD2 matches at 10 bases. Germline trimming cut 6 bases from V and 0 bases from J; bases unmatched to any gene: 8. CDR1 and CDR2 from the germline V gene are MDHEN and SYDVKM. This CDR3 spans 16 amino acids. The chain's CDR3 is CASRTPGLARSYEQYF. CDR3 nucleotides: TGTGCCAGCAGAACACCGGGACTAGCGCGCTCCTACGAGCAGTACTTC.

Only a few counts were recorded for this clone. The chain employs TRBV7-3 and TRBJ2-3; TRBD1 aligns across 12 bases. V lost 5 bases, J lost 7 bases, and 4 bases stayed unmatched. The CDR3 runs to 14 residues. The V gene's germline CDR1 is SGHTA and CDR2 FQGTGA. The CDR3 here is CASSGTGGINTQYF. In DNA form, the CDR3 reads TGTGCCAGCAGCGGGACAGGGGGCATCAATACGCAGTATTTT.

The genes are TRBV6-1 and TRBJ2-7; no clear D. V lost 0 bases to trimming and J lost 0 bases, with 12 bases between them. The CDR3 has 16 amino acids. Germline V gene data show CDR1 as MNHNS and CDR2 as SASEGT. The CDR3 reads CASSEARDWSSYEQYF. Written as DNA, the CDR3 is TGTGCCAGCAGTGAAGCGCGTGACTGGAGCTCCTACGAGCAGTACTTC.

The chain joins TRBV13 to TRBJ2-3; unclear D gene. Germline V gene data show CDR1 as PRHDT and CDR2 as FYEKMQ (reference sequence). Trimming removed 5 bases from V and 5 bases from J, with 8 bases in between. The CDR3 is made up of 12 amino acids. CDR3 sequence: CASSLVRDTQYF. The DNA of the CDR3 is TGTGCCAGCAGCCTCGTGAGAGATACGCAGTATTTT.

This clone was recorded only once. V is TRBV27 and J is TRBJ1-1; 8 positions match TRBD1. V dropped 3 bases and J dropped 3; count of bases not matched to a gene: 3. From germline, CDR1 is MNHEY and CDR2 SMNVEV (reference sequence). This CDR3 has 14 amino acids. The CDR3: CASSFHRGDTEAFF. CDR3 DNA sequence: TGTGCCAGCAGTTTCCACAGGGGGGACACTGAAGCTTTCTTT.

The chain combines TRBV7-8 with TRBJ2-3; 9 nucleotides match TRBD2. Per germline, CDR1 SGHVS and CDR2 FQNEAQ. V was pared by 2 bases and J by 3 bases, with 6 bases of the junction left unmatched. This CDR3 is 16 amino acids long. CDR3 bases: TGTGCCAGCAGCTTATTGGGACTAGCAGGTACAGATACGCAGTATTTT. It is translated as CASSLLGLAGTDTQYF.

This chain joins TRBV3-1 (or the pseudogene TRBV3-2) and TRBJ2-7; D ambiguous. CDR3 length: 15 residues. In germline, CDR1 is LGHDT, CDR2 YNNKEL (reference sequence). Trimming removed 3 bases from V and 1 base from J, with 13 bases in between. CDR3 protein: CASSQGPGWSYEQYF. Here the CDR3 DNA reads TGTGCCAGCAGCCAGGGCCCCGGTTGGTCCTACGAGCAGTACTTC.

The chain couples TRBV4-1 to TRBJ2-1, with 7 bases matching TRBD1. The J segment lost 1 base and the V segment lost 4 bases, leaving 7 bases of the junction unmatched. Germline CDR1 is MGHRA and CDR2 is YSYEKL. The CDR3 runs to 16 residues. CDR3 region: CASSPYRDRSYNEQFF. The CDR3 coding sequence is TGCGCCAGCAGCCCTTACCGGGACAGATCCTACAATGAGCAGTTCTTC.

The rearrangement uses TRBV5-1 and TRBJ1-3; TRBD1 matches 9 bases. The CDR3 is 19 residues long. With V trimmed by 0 bases and J by 0 bases, 10 bases remained unmatched. Germline V gives CDR1 SGHRS, CDR2 YFSETQ. Written as DNA, the CDR3 is TGCGCCAGCAGCTTGGGGTGGGCGGACAGGGGATCCTCTGGAAACACCATATATTTT. This sequence encodes CASSLGWADRGSSGNTIYF.

V and J are TRBV18 and TRBJ1-5, with 9 bases aligning to TRBD1. The CDR3 contains 14 residues. Germline values: CDR1 KGHSH, CDR2 LQKENI. Unmatched junction bases numbered 5, after V lost 4 bases and J lost 7 bases. The CDR3 here is CASSLRDREQPQHF. CDR3 DNA: TGTGCCAGCTCACTTCGGGACAGGGAACAGCCCCAGCATTTT.